These 9 T cell receptor beta chains were all obtained from the same sample, sequenced in a study of blood T cell repertoires in COVID-19. Repertoires were generated with immunoSEQ multiplex PCR, while TCRdb's copy carries only in-frame clones and drops some. The top ten hold around 9% of the sample, which has some 210,000 clones, 81% seen once. The sample consisted of PBMCs or T cells enriched from blood (not recorded which). The receptors shown here come from a woman aged 45-59 years with acute COVID-19.

This clone has more than one count but fewer than ten. The chain has TRBV24-1 and TRBJ2-1; 12 nucleotides line up with TRBD2. The junction had 6 bases not matched to a gene; V was cut back by 4 bases and J by 9 bases. This CDR3 comprises 15 residues. Per the germline V gene, CDR1 is KGHDR and CDR2 is SFDVKD. The CDR3 region has the DNA TGTGCCACCAGTGAAGGACTAGCGGGAATCCGTGAGCAGTTCTTC. It is translated as CATSEGLAGIREQFF.

The V gene is TRBV11-3, the J gene TRBJ1-2; D may be TRBD1 (6 bases). Germline values: CDR1 SGHNT, CDR2 YENEEA. The CDR3 extends over 14 amino acids. Trimming took 4 bases from V and 6 from J, leaving 15 bases between them. In DNA, the CDR3 is TGTGCCAGCAGCTCCGGACAGCCGGGTCATGGCTACACCTTC. Translation gives CASSSGQPGHGYTF.

This chain links TRBV7-9 with TRBJ1-4, with 9 bases identical to TRBD1. The CDR3 consists of 15 residues. CDR1 and CDR2 (germline): SEHNR, FQNEAQ (reference sequence). The ends lost 5 bases at V and 7 bases at J; junction bases unmatched: 8. The CDR3 region has the DNA TGTGCCAGCAGCACAATACAGGGGGCGGCTGAAAAACTGTTTTTT. It codes for CASSTIQGAAEKLFF.

The chain carries TRBV18 and TRBJ1-4; 7 nucleotides line up with TRBD1. The length of the CDR3 is 16 residues. With 3 bases clipped from V and 0 bases from J, the junction kept 4 bases outside the gene matches. The V gene's germline CDR1 is KGHSH and CDR2 LQKENI. CDR3 loop: CASSPRTGSTNEKLFF. The CDR3 bases are TGTGCCAGCTCACCCAGGACAGGATCAACTAATGAAAAACTGTTTTTT.

CDR3 sequence: CASRSTGVDLEQYF. In DNA form, the CDR3 reads TGTGCCAGCAGATCCACCGGGGTCGATCTCGAGCAGTACTTC. V and J are TRBV3-1 (or the pseudogene TRBV3-2) and TRBJ2-7; D might be TRBD2 (5 bases). From germline, CDR1 is LGHDT and CDR2 YNNKEL (reference sequence). The germline V and J ends were trimmed by 6 bases and 6 bases, with 18 bases remaining between them. CDR3 size: 14 residues.

The rearrangement links TRBV7-2 to TRBJ1-6; TRBD1 matches 10 bases. V was pared by 5 bases and J by 8 bases, with 6 bases of the junction left unmatched. Germline V lookup: CDR1 SGHTA, CDR2 FQGNSA. The CDR3 totals 15 residues. The CDR3 protein is CASSPGQGEYSPLHF. DNA for the CDR3: TGTGCCAGCAGCCCCGGACAGGGGGAATATTCACCCCTCCACTTT.

In regard to this clone: The junction does not match germline at one end; this may be a read error. CDR3 residues: CASSVGRTPSDEQYF. The CDR3 region has the DNA TGTGCCAGCAGCGTAGGCAGGACTCCCTCCGACGAGCAGTACTTC. This chain connects TRBV9 to TRBJ2-7; TRBD2 might be the D (5 bases). The germline CDR1 and CDR2 sequences are SGDLS and YYNGEE. CDR3 size: 15 residues.

This chain uses TRBV27 with TRBJ1-2, with a tentative D call TRBD1 (5 bases). This CDR3 is built from 17 residues. The ends were cut back, 4 bases at V and 3 bases at J, with 21 bases in the middle. Looked up from germline, CDR1 is MNHEY and CDR2 is SMNVEV (reference sequence). CDR3 protein: CASSSPGTLGGHYGYTF. The CDR3 region has the DNA TGTGCCAGCAGTTCCCCCGGGACTCTCGGGGGTCACTATGGCTACACCTTC.

CDR3 bases: TGTGCCAGCAGCCACTCGGGGAGGATTTCACCCCTCCACTTT. Its protein is CASSHSGRISPLHF. The chain recombines TRBV14 with TRBJ1-6; no definite D call. Germline values: CDR1 SGHDN, CDR2 FVKESK. The CDR3 runs to 14 residues. Deletions cut 3 bases from V and 9 bases from J, with 12 bases between.